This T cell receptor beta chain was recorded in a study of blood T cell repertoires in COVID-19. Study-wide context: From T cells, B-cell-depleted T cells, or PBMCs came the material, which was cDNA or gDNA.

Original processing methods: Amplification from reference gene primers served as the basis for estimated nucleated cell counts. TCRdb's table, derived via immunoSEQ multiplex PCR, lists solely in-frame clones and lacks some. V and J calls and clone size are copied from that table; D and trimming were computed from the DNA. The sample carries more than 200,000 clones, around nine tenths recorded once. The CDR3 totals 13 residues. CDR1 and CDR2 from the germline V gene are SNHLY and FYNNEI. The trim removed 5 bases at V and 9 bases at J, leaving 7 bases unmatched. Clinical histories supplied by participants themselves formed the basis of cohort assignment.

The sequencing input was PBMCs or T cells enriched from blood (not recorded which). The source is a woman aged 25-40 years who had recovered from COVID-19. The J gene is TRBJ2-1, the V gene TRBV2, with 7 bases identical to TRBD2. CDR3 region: CASSPTSVLEQFF. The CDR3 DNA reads TGTGCCAGCAGTCCAACTAGCGTACTTGAGCAGTTCTTC.